A single sample is the source of the 12 T cell receptor beta chains below, sequenced in a study of blood T cell repertoires in COVID-19. Repertoires were generated with immunoSEQ multiplex PCR, while TCRdb's copy carries only in-frame clones and drops some. The sample has more than 95,000 clones; 70% to 75% are singletons. Sequencing input: peripheral blood. The source is a man in his fifties or sixties with acute or convalescent COVID-19.

The chain recombines TRBV6-6 with TRBJ2-3; TRBD2 might be the D (7 bases). This CDR3 has 17 amino acids. CDR1 MNHNY and CDR2 SVGAGI come from the germline V gene (reference sequence). V lost 5 bases, J lost 0 bases, and 18 bases lay in between. The CDR3 loop is CASSLRGGVESTDTQYF. CDR3 coding DNA: TGTGCCAGCAGTCTTAGAGGGGGGGTTGAAAGCACAGATACGCAGTATTTT.

The chain recombines TRBV24-1 with TRBJ1-1; D gene ambiguous. CDR1 is KGHDR, CDR2 SFDVKD, per germline. V was cut by 3 bases and J by 9 bases, with 10 bases left in between. The CDR3 runs to 12 residues. The CDR3 loop reads CATSDIADKAFF. CDR3 bases: TGTGCCACCAGTGATATTGCGGATAAAGCTTTCTTT.

A single count supports this clone. J is TRBJ2-7 and V is TRBV5-1; TRBD2 matches at 7 bases. Germline trimming cut 0 bases from V and 2 bases from J; bases unmatched to any gene: 5. This CDR3 comprises 15 residues. CDR1 and CDR2 (germline): SGHRS, YFSETQ. CDR3 sequence (DNA): TGCGCCAGCAGCTTGGTAGAGCGGGGTACCTACGAGCAGTACTTC. Translated, it gives CASSLVERGTYEQYF. Full variable domain (remainder filled in from reference TRBV5-1 and TRBJ2-7): KAGVTQTPRYLIKTRGQQVTLSCSPISGHRSVSWYQQTPGQGLQFLFEYFSETQRNKGNFPGRFSGRQFSNSRSEMNVSTLELGDSALYLCASSLVERGTYEQYFGPGTRLTVT.

V is TRBV5-8 and J is TRBJ2-6; D unclear. Trimming took 7 bases from V and 1 from J, leaving 15 bases between them. CDR1 is SGHTS, CDR2 YDEGEE, per germline. The CDR3 totals 16 residues. The CDR3 sequence is CASAFYQLSGANVLTF. The CDR3 DNA is TGTGCCAGCGCATTTTATCAGTTATCTGGGGCCAACGTCCTGACTTTC.

This clone was counted once. The chain joins TRBV5-1 to TRBJ2-3, with TRBD1 identical over 7 bases. The CDR3 consists of 16 residues. The germline V gene encodes CDR1 SGHRS and CDR2 YFSETQ. Trimming cost V 6 bases and J 2 bases; bases outside gene matches: 12. The CDR3 coding sequence is TGCGCCAGCAACCTTCTTGGACAGGCCTCCACAGATACGCAGTATTTT. Protein: CASNLLGQASTDTQYF. The variable domain in full, completed from reference TRBV5-1 and TRBJ2-3, reads KAGVTQTPRYLIKTRGQQVTLSCSPISGHRSVSWYQQTPGQGLQFLFEYFSETQRNKGNFPGRFSGRQFSNSRSEMNVSTLELGDSALYLCASNLLGQASTDTQYFGPGTRLTVL.

This chain links TRBV30 with TRBJ2-6; 11 nucleotides align to TRBD1. The CDR3 loop spans 17 amino acids. V lost 1 base and J lost 0; bases outside the gene matches: 2. Per germline, CDR1 GTSNPN and CDR2 SVGIG (reference sequence). CDR3 protein: CAWSAGTGGSGANVLTF. As DNA, the CDR3 is TGTGCCTGGAGTGCGGGGACAGGGGGCTCTGGGGCCAACGTCCTGACTTTC.

The V and J genes are TRBV14 and TRBJ1-1; D possibly corresponds to TRBD1 (6 bases). Germline values: CDR1 SGHDN, CDR2 FVKESK. CDR3 length: 14 amino acids. V was cut by 3 bases and J by 4 bases, with 12 bases left in between. The DNA for the CDR3 is TGTGCCAGCAGCCAGCAAAGGGGGACCACTGAAGCTTTCTTT. It codes for CASSQQRGTTEAFF.

V and J are TRBV6-2 or TRBV6-3 and TRBJ2-3, with TRBD2 identical over 11 bases. The CDR3 loop spans 17 amino acids. Germline V gene data show CDR1 as MNHEY and CDR2 as SVGEGT. Losses at the gene ends were 4 bases for V and 4 bases for J; bases not matched to a gene: 10. The DNA of the CDR3 is TGTGCCAGCAGTTCTAGCGGGGGGCCTTCGTTTTCAGATACGCAGTATTTT. Translating it yields CASSSSGGPSFSDTQYF.

The sample holds a few counts of this clone. The chain recombines TRBV24-1 with TRBJ1-2; D possibly corresponds to TRBD1 (6 bases). The V gene lost 0 bases and the J gene lost 7 bases, with 11 bases spanning the gap. The CDR3 runs 14 residues. Germline V CDR1 and CDR2: KGHDR, SFDVKD. The CDR3 DNA follows: TGTGCCACCAGTGATTTGACAGGGTACGCTGGCTACACCTTC. As protein: CATSDLTGYAGYTF.

V gene TRBV14 combines with J gene TRBJ1-2; 12 bases map to TRBD1. V shed 5 bases and J 3 bases; nucleotides not matched to a gene: 4. CDR1 is SGHDN and CDR2 is FVKESK in the germline V gene. This CDR3 is built from 15 residues. CDR3 bases: TGTGCCAGCAGCTCCCGGGACAGGGGGCACTATGGCTACACCTTC. Amino acid sequence: CASSSRDRGHYGYTF.

CDR3 bases: TGTGCCACCAGCAGATCCGGGACTAGCGGGAGGAGCGAGCAGTACTTC. Its protein product is CATSRSGTSGRSEQYF. This chain uses TRBV15 with TRBJ2-7, with 15 bases fitting TRBD2. Germline CDR1 reads LNHNV; CDR2 reads YYDKDF (reference sequence). The CDR3 loop spans 16 amino acids. The V and J ends lost 2 bases and 6 bases, in that order; junction bases with no gene match: 5.

The chain joins TRBV24-1 to TRBJ2-5, with 10 positions matching TRBD2. Germline V lookup: CDR1 KGHDR, CDR2 SFDVKD. The CDR3 sequence is 17 residues long. V was pared by 2 bases and J by 2 bases, with 7 bases of the junction left unmatched. The CDR3 protein is CATSDSSGRGPQETQYF. Written as DNA, the CDR3 is TGTGCCACCAGTGATTCAAGCGGGAGGGGTCCTCAAGAGACCCAGTACTTC.